This TCR beta chain was observed in a study of blood T cell repertoires in COVID-19. Study at large: The samples span acute and convalescent COVID-19 from the United States, Italy and Spain. PBMCs, B-cell-depleted T cells, or T cells were the source of the cDNA or gDNA that made up the material.

Per the authors' pipeline: By means of reference gene primer amplification, nucleated cell counts were estimated. Assay: immunoSEQ multiplex PCR; the TCRdb copy retains only in-frame clones and omits some. V and J calls and clone size are copied from that table; D and trimming were computed from the DNA. Found here are some 100,000 clones, approximately 87% of them singletons; the top ten hold 7.5% to 9%. Trimming at V came to 6 bases and at J to 4 bases, leaving 2 bases not matched to a gene. Germline V gene sequence: CDR1 ENHRY, CDR2 SYGVKD. The CDR3 contains 13 residues. The specimen sequenced was peripheral blood. The origin of this receptor is a man between 65 and 80 years old who had recovered from COVID-19. The rearrangement links TRBV10-3 to TRBJ2-1; 8 bases fit TRBD1. CDR3 DNA sequence: TGTGCCATCAGCGGACAGGGATACAATGAGCAGTTCTTC. This sequence encodes CAISGQGYNEQFF.